This TCR beta chain was identified in a study of CD8 T cells in ankylosing spondylitis (dated by TCRdb to about 2017). Study-level background: The study set out to find disease-linked TCR variants by profiling T cell receptor beta repertoires in ankylosing spondylitis patients and healthy donors. Peripheral blood was sampled, and synovial fluid was also collected from ankylosing spondylitis patients. The full study cohort was made up of approximately 27 ankylosing spondylitis patients and 95 to 130 healthy donors. Broad study findings and their caveats: The disease-linked clones were reported as significantly enriched in matched synovial fluid samples from ankylosing spondylitis patients. Blood from ankylosing spondylitis patients appeared to be characterized by a TCR beta motif composed of under 10 highly homologous amino acid variants. Some of the motif variants had been reported before in the synovial fluid and blood of reactive arthritis patients, a finding that suggests common disease-initiation mechanisms. The disease-linked clones showed a CD8+ phenotype and occurred at relatively low frequencies in peripheral blood.

In its sample, this clonotype was seen a few times. Which antigen it targets is not known. No base-level quality is on record; no much larger clone is a single base apart. Synovial fluid samples and blood samples obtained from the same ankylosing spondylitis patients were matched. The sample was run on an Illumina HiSeq 2500. Quantitative 5'-RACE with molecular barcodes was the method used to prepare the TCR beta libraries. The authors' pipeline ran thus. Disease-linked TCR variants were identified with a new computational method built on a probabilistic model of VDJ rearrangement. TCRdb cleaned the public reads at Q25 with fastp, built clones with MiXCR and kept in-frame beta chains. Every distinct CDR3 protein forms one entry, paired with its most common genes and DNA. The V and J calls, along with clone size, are taken from TCRdb and not from the paper's own processing. Across this sample there are about 150,000 distinct CDR3 sequences, with roughly 44% seen only once. Roughly 15% of the sample belongs to the ten largest clones.

The sequence derives from a male donor with ankylosing spondylitis. Sequencing was carried out using synovial fluid, either unsorted or a sorted T cell fraction (not recorded which).

CDR3 region: CASSAGTSGGSSYNEQFF. Here is the DNA: TGTGCCAGCAGCGCCGGGACTAGCGGGGGTAGCTCCTACAATGAGCAGTTCTTC. The receptor chain draws on TRBV11-1 and TRBJ2-1, and TRBD2 matches 14 of the central bases. CDR1 SGHAT and CDR2 FQDESV were looked up in the germline V gene (reference sequence). The CDR3, from cysteine to phenylalanine, totals 18 residues. The only DNA kept is the CDR3, 54 bases in frame from the first base. From V the trimming removes 5 bases and from J it removes 0 bases, while the gene matches leave 6 bases of the junction unaccounted for.